What follows is one T cell receptor (beta chain) and its context. What it binds is not known. The trim removed 7 bases at V and 7 bases at J, leaving 19 bases unmatched. Per germline, CDR1 MNHNY and CDR2 SVGAGI (reference sequence). The CDR3 spans 18 residues. The record originates from a study of T cells after yellow fever vaccination. General observations from the study: A faster peak, day 5 versus 15, was reached by the weaker secondary response. High-abundance clonotypes from the bulk population could contaminate FACS-sorted repertoires. Re-detected after boosting: most primary clones, more than 95% of CD4 and 88% of CD8.

5'RACE template switching added a universal primer site and UMIs to TCR cDNA. MiXCR, run by TCRdb on the 5' RACE reads, gives a single entry per CDR3 protein. The top ten hold less than 20% of the sample, which has more than 300,000 distinct CDR3 sequences, approximately 4.5% seen once. The sequence was obtained from a man aged 18 to 29 who received the YFV17D yellow fever vaccine. V usage is TRBV6-6 and J usage is TRBJ1-6; 7 nucleotides agree with TRBD1. The sample consisted of PBMCs, taken 15 days after the yellow fever booster vaccination. In DNA, the CDR3 is TGTGCCAGCACCCGCCTTTACCCGGGACAGCCCACCAATTCACCCCTCCACTTT. Translating it yields CASTRLYPGQPTNSPLHF.